One T cell receptor (beta chain) is described in this entry. Its antigen is undetermined. The data are from a study of T-cell memory formation after mild COVID-19. Study-level background: Each donor largely had its own TCR clusters. Notes on the study in general: For contracting clones, CD4+ ones sat mainly in CM and EM, CD8+ in EMRA. Day 15 to 85 contracting clones showed balanced CD4/CD8; day 15 to 37 expanders favored CD4+.

A 5'RACE reaction primed in the constant segment made cDNA libraries of TCR alpha and TCR beta, and these carried sample barcodes and UMIs. One entry per CDR3 protein results from TCRdb running MiXCR on the 5' RACE reads. The sample consists of around 160,000 distinct CDR3 sequences, more than 9% of them appearing once. CDR3 length: 11 amino acids. Trimming removed 6 bases from V and 7 bases from J, with 9 bases in between. The receptor was derived from a man aged 18 to 35 who had mild COVID-19 (a few samples of this study predate the infection). Cell type and time point are not known. The sequencing input was PBMCs or a T cell subset sorted from them (not recorded which). J is TRBJ1-1 and V is TRBV12-3 or TRBV12-4; unclear D gene. The CDR3 coding sequence is TGTGCCAGCAGGGAGGGAGTTGAAGCTTTCTTT. Encoded protein: CASREGVEAFF.